Each of the 5 T cell receptor beta chains below was sequenced from the same sample in a study of shared clonotypes between healthy human individuals. Data came from immunoSEQ multiplex PCR; TCRdb stores just in-frame clones and leaves some out. The table has 500,000 or so clones, about 96% seen once; the top ten hold about 0.06%. Sequencing was performed on naive CD4+ T cells sorted from blood. This sample's subset: CD45RA+ positively selected. These receptors all come from a woman in her thirties in good health.

The chain joins TRBV19 to TRBJ2-3; TRBD2 matches at 11 bases. This CDR3 region has 17 residues. V lost 10 bases, J lost 2 bases, and 14 bases stayed unmatched. From germline, CDR1 is LNHDA and CDR2 SQIVND (reference sequence). DNA of the CDR3: TGTGCCACCGCACCCACAATAGCGGGAGGGGACACAGATACGCAGTATTTT. Translated, it gives CATAPTIAGGDTDTQYF.

The chain employs TRBV28 and TRBJ2-1, with 8 bases fitting TRBD1. This CDR3 has 14 residues. Germline CDR1 is MDHEN and CDR2 is SYDVKM. V gave up 6 bases and J gave up 7 bases; unmatched junction bases: 8. DNA for the CDR3: TGTGCCAGCAGGCCCGCAGGGGGCCGTAATGAGCAGTTCTTC. Amino acid sequence: CASRPAGGRNEQFF.

The gene calls are TRBV10-1 and TRBJ2-3; tentatively, D is TRBD1 (5 bases). V lost 0 bases, J lost 2 bases, and 15 bases lay in between. Per germline, CDR1 WNHNN and CDR2 SYGVQD (reference sequence). The CDR3 loop spans 17 amino acids. Here the CDR3 reads CASSESGQSYSTDTQYF. The DNA of the CDR3 is TGCGCCAGCAGTGAGTCGGGGCAGAGTTATTCCACAGATACGCAGTATTTT.

The DNA of the CDR3 is TGCGCCAGCAGGAAGGTGGAGGGAGGGTACGAGCAGTACTTC. Protein product: CASRKVEGGYEQYF. This sequence joins TRBV5-1 and TRBJ2-7; TRBD2 matches at 7 bases. Germline CDR1 SGHRS, CDR2 YFSETQ. The CDR3 sequence is 14 residues long. The ends lost 5 bases at V and 4 bases at J; junction bases unmatched: 9.

V usage is TRBV28 and J usage is TRBJ2-1; D is unresolved. The germline gives CDR1 MDHEN, CDR2 SYDVKM. With 8 bases removed from V and 1 base from J, the gap between germline ends came to 15 bases. There are 15 residues in the CDR3. CDR3 DNA sequence: TGTGCCAGCGATGCGGACCCCTGGTCCTACAATGAGCAGTTCTTC. The encoded protein is CASDADPWSYNEQFF.